These 13 T cell receptor beta chains originate from one sample sequenced in a study of regulatory T cells in long-lasting Graves disease. Noted time point: persistent/refractory GD, antithyroid drugs over 5 years with positive TRAb. The TCR library used RNA extracted from PBMCs. iRepertoire HTBI primers and Arm-PCR of CDR3 regions built TCR beta libraries. Using its own MiXCR run on the multiplex PCR reads, TCRdb lists one record per CDR3 protein. Of 350,000 to 450,000 distinct CDR3 sequences in the sample, around 20% are singletons; the top ten hold roughly 13%. Sequencing used peripheral blood mononuclear cells (PBMCs), obtained when the disease was refractory, from a patient treated with antithyroid drugs. The source is a female donor with Graves disease.

The chain recombines TRBV18 with TRBJ2-1, with 7 bases identical to TRBD2. Germline V gives CDR1 KGHSH, CDR2 LQKENI. V trimming: 6 bases; J trimming: 4 bases; junction bases outside the gene matches: 9. The CDR3 loop spans 15 amino acids. For the CDR3, the DNA is TGTGCCAGCTCCCCCCGCGGGGGACGATACAATGAGCAGTTCTTC. This sequence encodes CASSPRGGRYNEQFF. Drawing the rest from reference TRBV18 and TRBJ2-1, the complete variable domain is NAGVMQNPRHLVRRRGQEARLRCSPMKGHSHVYWYRQLPEEGLKFMVYLQKENIIDESGMPKERFSAEFPKEGPSILRIQQVVRGDSAAYFCASSPRGGRYNEQFFGPGTRLTVL.

The table lists this clonotype with many counts. V gene TRBV28 combines with J gene TRBJ1-4; D not certain. V dropped 4 bases and J dropped 8 bases, with 20 bases sitting between them. Germline V gives CDR1 MDHEN, CDR2 SYDVKM. The CDR3 consists of 16 residues. Here the CDR3 reads CASSSPWAGPMEKLFF. CDR3 coding DNA: TGTGCCAGCAGTTCCCCGTGGGCAGGTCCCATGGAAAAACTGTTTTTT.

At least ten counts were recorded for this clonotype. The chain recombines TRBV7-9 with TRBJ2-2; possible D gene TRBD1, 5 bases. Germline loops: CDR1 SEHNR, CDR2 FQNEAQ (reference sequence). This CDR3 has 13 amino acids. The germline V and J ends were trimmed by 5 bases and 6 bases, with 10 bases remaining between them. In nucleotides, the CDR3 is TGTGCCAGCAGCCCTGACAGCGCCGGGGAGCTGTTTTTT. Translation gives CASSPDSAGELFF.

This clonotype was picked up many times. This CDR3 reads CATTARGEQYF. CDR3 bases: TGTGCCACCACGGCCAGGGGCGAGCAGTACTTC. V is TRBV2 and J is TRBJ2-7, with D maybe TRBD1 (6 bases). V lost 10 bases, J lost 6 bases, and 13 bases lay in between. In germline, CDR1 is SNHLY, CDR2 FYNNEI. The CDR3 runs 11 residues.

V usage is TRBV19 and J usage is TRBJ2-2; 13 bases fit TRBD2. The CDR3 has 14 residues. The V gene's germline CDR1 is LNHDA and CDR2 SQIVND (reference sequence). J lost 6 bases, V lost 9 bases, and 4 bases had no gene match. CDR3 in amino acids: CASGLAGAPGELFF. CDR3 in DNA: TGTGCCAGCGGACTAGCGGGAGCCCCCGGGGAGCTGTTTTTT.

This clonotype was counted ten times or more. The chain couples TRBV2 to TRBJ1-2, with D perhaps matching TRBD1 (6 bases). Germline CDR1 SNHLY, CDR2 FYNNEI. CDR3 length equals 14 residues. V lost 6 bases and J lost 2, with 13 bases in between. The CDR3 sequence: CASRVRTENYGYTF. DNA of the CDR3: TGTGCCAGCAGGGTAAGGACAGAGAACTATGGCTACACCTTC.

Regarding this clonotype: A much larger clone sits a single nucleotide away, making a read error possible. The chain joins TRBV6-1 to TRBJ2-6; D remains ambiguous. The V gene's germline CDR1 is MNHNS and CDR2 SASEGT. This CDR3 region has 15 residues. The CDR3 bases are TGTGCCAGCGGTGATCGCACCGCTGGGGCCAACGTCCTGACTTTC. Its translation is CASGDRTAGANVLTF.

The chain joins TRBV6-4 to TRBJ2-7; D unclear. The CDR3 contains 14 residues. Trimming took off 2 bases at V and 0 bases at J, with 8 bases between the two ends. In germline, CDR1 is MRHNA, CDR2 SNTAGT. CDR3 residues: CASSDPSYSYEQYF. The CDR3 DNA follows: TGTGCCAGCAGTGACCCCTCGTACTCCTACGAGCAGTACTTC.

This clonotype was seen ten or more times. The CDR3 coding sequence is TGTGCCAGCAGTTTAGTCGTAGCTCAAGGGGGCTACACCTTC. Its protein product is CASSLVVAQGGYTF. The rearrangement joins TRBV12-3 or TRBV12-4 to TRBJ1-2; D is unresolved. The CDR3 runs to 14 residues. Deletions cut 1 base from V and 8 bases from J, with 14 bases between.

Of note for this clonotype: This clone may be a read error of a much larger clone one base away. The chain is built from TRBV28 and TRBJ2-7; possible D gene TRBD1, 6 bases. V lost 4 bases to trimming and J lost 6 bases, with 19 bases between them. CDR1 and CDR2 (germline): MDHEN, SYDVKM. The CDR3 contains 15 residues. The chain's CDR3 is CASSSTGLMGGEQYF. CDR3 coding DNA: TGTGCCAGCAGTTCCACAGGGCTTATGGGCGGCGAGCAGTACTTC.

Concerning this clonotype itself: Relative to the germline gene, one junction end is altered; a read error may explain this. The V and J genes are TRBV5-1 and TRBJ2-3, with 10 bases that match TRBD2. CDR3 length: 17 residues. Germline V gives CDR1 SGHRS, CDR2 YFSETQ. CDR3: CASSLEGRLAGVDTQYF. CDR3 nucleotide sequence: TGTGCCAGCAGCTTGGAGGGGCGGCTAGCGGGAGTGGATACGCAGTATTTT.

This clonotype was seen ten or more times. This sequence joins TRBV2 and TRBJ2-3; 7 bases are shared with TRBD1. The CDR3 runs to 15 residues. CDR1 and CDR2 from the germline V gene are SNHLY and FYNNEI. The V and J ends lost 5 bases and 4 bases, in that order; junction bases with no gene match: 9. In nucleotides, the CDR3 is TGTGCCAGCAGTTTAGGCTCCCAGGGGGCAGATACGCAGTATTTT. It is translated as CASSLGSQGADTQYF.

The chain combines TRBV3-1 with TRBJ1-2; unclear D gene. This CDR3 has 15 amino acids. Trimming removed 3 bases from V and 5 bases from J, with 16 bases in between. Germline loops: CDR1 LGHDT, CDR2 YNNKEL (reference sequence). The DNA of the CDR3 is TGTGCCAGCAGCCACAGACCAGGACTAGGATATGGCTACACCTTC. It yields the protein CASSHRPGLGYGYTF.